These 10 T cell receptor beta chains came from one sample sequenced in a study of technical replicates of blood from a handful of donors. Sequencing was performed with immunoSEQ multiplex PCR; in TCRdb, only in-frame clones are kept and a portion is missing. The sample shows about 81,000 clones, roughly 90% of them seen only once. The sequenced sample was T cells isolated from PBMCs. All receptors derive from a human donor in good health.

The CDR3 is CSVDYPGTSIRYF. The CDR3 region has the DNA TGCAGCGTTGATTATCCCGGGACTAGCATACGGTATTTT. The chain joins TRBV29-1 to TRBJ2-3, with 9 positions matching TRBD2. The CDR3 runs to 13 residues. V shed 3 bases and J 14 bases; nucleotides not matched to a gene: 12. Germline CDR1 SQVTM, CDR2 ANQGSEA.

The chain is built from TRBV10-3 and TRBJ1-1; 10 bases match TRBD1. The V gene's germline CDR1 is ENHRY and CDR2 SYGVKD. Trimming removed 5 bases from V and 2 bases from J; junction bases left unmatched: 8. There are 16 residues in the CDR3. The CDR3 DNA is TGTGCCATCAGTCGACAGGGGGCCCTCAAAAACACTGAAGCTTTCTTT. This translates into CAISRQGALKNTEAFF.

The CDR3 DNA is TGTGCCAGCAGCGATGACGGAGACACTGAAGCTTTCTTT. Translated: CASSDDGDTEAFF. The chain has TRBV9 and TRBJ1-1; no reliable D call. V was trimmed by 3 bases and J by 3 bases, leaving 9 bases between them. Germline CDR1 SGDLS, CDR2 YYNGEE. CDR3 length: 13 amino acids.

The chain joins TRBV2 to TRBJ2-3, with D possibly matching TRBD1 (6 bases). Germline V gives CDR1 SNHLY, CDR2 FYNNEI. The CDR3 contains 15 residues. Trimming removed 6 bases at V and 2 bases at J, with 15 bases between. CDR3 nucleotide sequence: TGTGCCAGCAGCGTGGAACAGGGCCTCACAGATACGCAGTATTTT. Its protein product is CASSVEQGLTDTQYF.

The chain carries TRBV7-9 and TRBJ2-3; 7 bases match TRBD2. V was pared by 3 bases and J by 3 bases, with 9 bases of the junction left unmatched. Germline assignment: CDR1 SEHNR and CDR2 FQNEAQ (reference sequence). The CDR3 contains 16 residues. The CDR3 here is CASSFDTSEMTDTQYF. CDR3 DNA sequence: TGTGCCAGCAGCTTCGACACTAGCGAGATGACAGATACGCAGTATTTT. Combining the CDR3 with reference TRBV7-9 and TRBJ2-3 gives the whole variable domain DTGVSQNPRHKITKRGQNVTFRCDPISEHNRLYWYRQTLGQGPEFLTYFQNEAQLEKSRLLSDRFSAERPKGSFSTLEIQRTEQGDSAMYLCASSFDTSEMTDTQYFGPGTRLTVL.

This chain uses TRBV5-1 with TRBJ2-3; 7 bases are a match to TRBD1. The CDR3 consists of 15 residues. Germline V gives CDR1 SGHRS, CDR2 YFSETQ. Losses at the gene ends were 3 bases for V and 3 bases for J; bases not matched to a gene: 7. CDR3 loop: CASSWSGGGTDTQYF. CDR3 DNA sequence: TGCGCCAGCAGCTGGTCAGGGGGTGGGACAGATACGCAGTATTTT.

This clone was found once. The chain combines TRBV27 with TRBJ2-1; 7 bases are shared with TRBD2. The CDR3 has 15 residues. Per the germline V gene, CDR1 is MNHEY and CDR2 is SMNVEV (reference sequence). V lost 5 bases, J lost 2 bases, and 6 bases stayed unmatched. The CDR3 region is CASSREGPTYNEQFF. The CDR3 DNA reads TGTGCCAGCAGTAGGGAGGGCCCGACCTACAATGAGCAGTTCTTC.

The chain combines TRBV14 with TRBJ2-1; tentatively, D is TRBD2 (6 bases). The germline V gene encodes CDR1 SGHDN and CDR2 FVKESK. The CDR3 consists of 15 residues. V was clipped by 5 bases and J by 4 bases, with 15 bases between them. This CDR3 is CASSSGQGGYNEQFF. The CDR3 DNA reads TGTGCCAGCAGCTCAGGACAAGGAGGGTACAATGAGCAGTTCTTC. Using reference TRBV14 and TRBJ2-1 for the parts outside the CDR3, the full variable domain is EAGVTQFPSHSVIEKGQTVTLRCDPISGHDNLYWYRRVMGKEIKFLLHFVKESKQDESGMPNNRFLAERTGGTYSTLKVQPAELEDSGVYFCASSSGQGGYNEQFFGPGTRLTVL.

DNA for the CDR3: TGTGCCAGCAGCTCCGTTACTGGGACTAGCGGCGGGGTCGATACGCAGTATTTT. This codes for CASSSVTGTSGGVDTQYF. This chain uses TRBV13 with TRBJ2-3, with 11 bases that match TRBD2. From germline, CDR1 is PRHDT and CDR2 FYEKMQ (reference sequence). The CDR3 has 18 residues. J lost 6 bases, V lost 4 bases, and 15 bases had no gene match. The whole variable domain, remainder taken from reference TRBV13 and TRBJ2-3, is AAGVIQSPRHLIKEKRETATLKCYPIPRHDTVYWYQQGPGQDPQFLISFYEKMQSDKGSIPDRFSAQQFSDYHSELNMSSLELGDSALYFCASSSVTGTSGGVDTQYFGPGTRLTVL.

The chain employs TRBV2 and TRBJ2-3; 15 nucleotides match TRBD2. CDR1 is SNHLY and CDR2 is FYNNEI in the germline V gene. V dropped 9 bases and J dropped 4; count of bases not matched to a gene: 2. CDR3 length: 14 residues. The CDR3 sequence: CARGLAGGPDTQYF. The DNA of the CDR3 is TGTGCCAGAGGACTAGCGGGGGGGCCAGATACGCAGTATTTT. The full variable domain, in which reference TRBV2 and TRBJ2-3 provide the parts outside the CDR3, is EPEVTQTPSHQVTQMGQEVILRCVPISNHLYFYWYRQILGQKVEFLVSFYNNEISEKSEIFDDQFSVERPDGSNFTLKIRSTKLEDSAMYFCARGLAGGPDTQYFGPGTRLTVL.